Following are 3 T cell receptor beta chains from one sample sequenced in a study of OX40 agonist ivuxolimab in advanced cancers. The assay was immunoSEQ multiplex PCR, and TCRdb's table has in-frame clones only and misses some. The sample has about 61,000 clones, roughly 90% seen once. The specimen comprised CD4+ or CD8+ T cells sorted from blood, sampled in a trial of the OX40 agonist ivuxolimab. These receptors were collected from an adult with an advanced solid tumor such as melanoma, head and neck, liver or kidney cancer.

V is TRBV11-1 and J is TRBJ2-1; the match to TRBD2 covers 11 bases. Germline CDR1 and CDR2: SGHAT and FQDESV (reference sequence). Trimming at V came to 1 base and at J to 9 bases, leaving 5 bases not matched to a gene. This CDR3 has 15 residues. This CDR3 is CASSLGTSGFLEQFF. CDR3 nucleotides: TGTGCCAGCAGCTTAGGGACTAGCGGGTTTCTTGAGCAGTTCTTC.

This chain links TRBV7-2 with TRBJ1-2; D not resolved. Germline V CDR1 and CDR2: SGHTA, FQGNSA. Trimming left V 7 bases short and J 3 bases short, with 21 bases between. The CDR3 contains 16 residues. CDR3 DNA sequence: TGTGCCAGCACCACCCACCACACATACTTTTACTATGGCTACACCTTC. It codes for CASTTHHTYFYYGYTF.

This sequence joins TRBV27 and TRBJ1-5; D might be TRBD1 (5 bases). V lost 3 bases and J 4 bases, leaving 10 bases between the germline ends. Germline CDR1 reads MNHEY; CDR2 reads SMNVEV (reference sequence). There are 14 residues in the CDR3. CDR3 in DNA: TGTGCCAGCAGTTTCGCAGGGACGAATCAGCCCCAGCATTTT. Protein product: CASSFAGTNQPQHF.